The source of this T cell receptor (beta chain) is a study of T cell responses to AZD1222 COVID-19 vaccine (dated by TCRdb to the early 2020s). Study-level background: Because spike-specific TCR depth and breadth did not differ between the two schedules, AZD1222 recipients who got a second dose at roughly 4 weeks were pooled with those who got a second dose at roughly 12 weeks. A total of more than 230 trial participants underwent TCR sequencing, of whom about 210 had received two doses of AZD1222 and about 25 had received two doses of the MenACWY control vaccine. Enrollment into the trials was organized by age into subgroups of 18-55, 56-69 and 70-plus years, and those subgroups contained 148, 28 and 57 TCR-sequenced participants, respectively. Beyond this particular receptor, the publication reports: A significant rise in spike-specific TCR breadth and depth was observed after two AZD1222 doses relative to day 0 and relative to MenACWY recipients. Because no day 14 peak-response samples were available, repertoires were characterized only after the peak T cell response. Participants were mostly white British and included more females than males, and it was suggested by the authors that clonal diversity may have been underestimated. Vaccine-associated CD4 TCRs spanned the whole spike protein, with dominant responses in regions 160-218 and 743-854. In the small 56-69-year group, the increase in depth fell short of significance, most likely because of low power. Conclusions about previously exposed vaccinees were limited because only six or seven AZD1222 recipients were SARS-CoV-2 seropositive at baseline. Epitopes outside the regions mutated in the B.1.351 and B.1.1.7 variants were reportedly recognized by nearly half of the unique spike-specific TCRs.

As regards this clone: Its antigen remains unidentified. No base quality information exists; no much larger clone differs at one position.

Measured from the cysteine to the phenylalanine, the CDR3 is 11 residues long. Only CDR3 DNA is held: 33 bases, read in frame from base 1. The junction shows trimming of 4 bases on V and 11 bases on J, plus 7 bases between the germline ends. The germline V gene (reference sequence) sets CDR1 to SGHKS and CDR2 to YYEKEE. The CDR3 regions of human TCRbeta chains were subjected to immunosequencing. The authors processed their data as follows. TCRs in the repertoires were compared against a reference library of SARS-CoV-2-specific TCRs that had been generated with the MIRA antigen-specificity platform. Breadth was defined as the fraction of unique TCRs that were SARS-CoV-2-associated. Depth was defined as the fraction of total T cells that were SARS-CoV-2-associated. Using the MIRA data, each spike-specific TCR was mapped to the spike region that the TCR reacts to and placed in a CD4 or CD8 class. Log10-transformed breadth and depth values were compared by one-way ANOVA with Sidak's multiple comparisons tests. TCRdb stores this immuneACCESS table with in-frame sequences only. Part of the clones is absent; in the studies checked, under half of the shortfall reflects unresolved V genes, and no reason is known for the rest. The V and J calls and the clone size are those of that table, but D and trimming were determined from the DNA. In this sample the table shows about 120,000 clones, about 90% of which occur a single time. The ten largest clones represent about a tenth of the sample.

This specimen's time point label, interpreted: baseline before first vaccination. The vaccinee samples were drawn from two UK trials, COV001 and COV002, one of which was a single-blind randomized controlled phase 2/3 trial testing AZD1222 (ChAdOx1 nCoV-19) in healthy adults. For TCRbeta chain sequencing, PBMC samples were collected from trial participants at day 0 and at day 28 after the second dose. The V and J genes are TRBV5-5 and TRBJ1-6; the D gene identity is not certain. The source was peripheral blood, collected on day 0 of AZD1222 vaccination. This sequence was found in an adult in good health. The sequenced DNA is TGTGCCAGCAGCCAGTGGGCACCCCTCCACTTT. It codes for CASSQWAPLHF.